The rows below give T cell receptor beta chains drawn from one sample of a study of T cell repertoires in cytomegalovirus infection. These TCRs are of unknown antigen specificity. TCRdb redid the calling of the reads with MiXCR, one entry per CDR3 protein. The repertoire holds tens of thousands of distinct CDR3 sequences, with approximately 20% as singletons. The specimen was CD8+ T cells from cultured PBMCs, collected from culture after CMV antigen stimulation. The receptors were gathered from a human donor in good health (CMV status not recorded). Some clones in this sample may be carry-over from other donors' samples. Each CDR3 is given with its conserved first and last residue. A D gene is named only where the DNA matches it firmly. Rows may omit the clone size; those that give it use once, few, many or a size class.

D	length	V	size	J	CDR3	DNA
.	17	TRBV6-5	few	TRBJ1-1	CASRPLSWDHPNTEAFF	TGTGCCAGCAGGCCTTTATCATGGGACCACCCGAACACTGAAGCTTTCTTT
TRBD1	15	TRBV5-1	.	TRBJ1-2	CASSATGQGNYGYTF	TGCGCCAGCAGCGCAACGGGACAGGGGAACTATGGCTACACCTTC
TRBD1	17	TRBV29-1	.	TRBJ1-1	CSVEGDRRQGQNTEAFF	TGCAGCGTTGAAGGCGATCGGAGACAGGGCCAAAACACTGAAGCTTTCTTT
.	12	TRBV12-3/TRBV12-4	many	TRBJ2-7	CASSPEGVEQYF	TGTGCCAGCAGTCCCGAAGGGGTGGAGCAGTACTTC
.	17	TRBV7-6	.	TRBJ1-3	CASSIYRDGNSGNTIYF	TGTGCCAGCAGCATTTATCGGGACGGCAACTCTGGAAACACCATATATTTT
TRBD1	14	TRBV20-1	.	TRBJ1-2	CSARALGQNYGYTF	TGCAGTGCTAGAGCGCTGGGACAGAACTATGGCTACACCTTC
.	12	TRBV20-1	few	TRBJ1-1	CSVPLGFTEAFF	TGCAGTGTACCTTTGGGGTTCACTGAAGCTTTCTTT
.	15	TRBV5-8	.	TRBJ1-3	CASSLAGETGNTIYF	TGTGCCAGCAGCTTGGCGGGGGAAACCGGAAACACCATATATTTT
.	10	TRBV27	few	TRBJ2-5	CASGQETQYF	TGTGCCAGCGGGCAAGAGACCCAGTACTTC
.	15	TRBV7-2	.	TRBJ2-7	CASSFDRCCAYEQYF	TGTGCCAGCAGCTTCGACAGGTGTTGTGCCTACGAGCAGTACTTC
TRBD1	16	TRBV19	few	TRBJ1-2	CASIDDGQGEDYGYTF	TGTGCCAGTATCGATGATGGGCAGGGGGAAGACTATGGCTACACCTTC
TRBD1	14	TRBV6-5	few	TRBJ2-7	CASSYGTGEYEQYF	TGTGCCAGCAGTTACGGGACAGGGGAATACGAGCAGTACTTC
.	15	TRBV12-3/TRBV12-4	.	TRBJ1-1	CASSLTHNKFTEAFF	TGTGCCAGCAGTTTAACGCACAACAAATTCACTGAAGCTTTCTTT
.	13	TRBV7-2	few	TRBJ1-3	CASSLVGRGTIYF	TGTGCCAGCAGCTTAGTCGGGCGGGGCACCATATATTTT
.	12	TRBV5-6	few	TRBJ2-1	CASSLVRHEQFF	TGTGCCAGCAGCTTGGTCCGGCATGAGCAGTTCTTC
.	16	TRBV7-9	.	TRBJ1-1	CASSLPSDRGQPRAFF	TGTGCCAGCAGCTTACCTTCAGACCGAGGACAGCCTCGGGCTTTCTTT
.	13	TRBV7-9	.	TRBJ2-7	CASSSTASYEQYF	TGTGCCAGCAGCTCGACAGCTTCCTACGAGCAGTACTTC
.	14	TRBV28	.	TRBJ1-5	CASVTESENQPQHF	TGTGCCAGCGTAACTGAATCTGAGAATCAGCCCCAGCATTTT
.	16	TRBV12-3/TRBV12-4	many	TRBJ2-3	CASSSWAGASTDTQYF	TGTGCCAGCAGTTCTTGGGCGGGGGCTAGCACAGATACGCAGTATTTT
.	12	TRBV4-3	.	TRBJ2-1	CASSLRDNEQFF	TGCGCCAGCAGCCTCAGAGACAATGAGCAGTTCTTC
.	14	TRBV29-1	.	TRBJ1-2	CSVEDLRQDYGYTF	TGCAGCGTTGAAGACTTAAGGCAGGACTATGGCTACACCTTC
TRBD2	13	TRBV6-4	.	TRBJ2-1	CASSEAGNNEQFF	TGTGCCAGCAGTGAAGCGGGGAACAATGAGCAGTTCTTC
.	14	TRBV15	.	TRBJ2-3	CAVTGLPSTDTQYF	TGTGCCGTTACAGGCCTGCCTAGCACAGATACGCAGTATTTT
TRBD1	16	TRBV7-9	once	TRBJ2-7	CASSLVGGQGTYEQYF	TGTGCCAGCAGCTTAGTGGGCGGACAGGGAACCTACGAGCAGTACTTC
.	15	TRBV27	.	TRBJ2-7	CASSFAADLFYEQYF	TGTGCCAGCAGTTTCGCCGCAGACTTGTTCTACGAGCAGTACTTC
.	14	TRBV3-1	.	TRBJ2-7	CASSPERQTYEQYF	TGTGCCAGCAGCCCCGAAAGGCAGACCTACGAGCAGTACTTC
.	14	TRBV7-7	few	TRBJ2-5	CASSPGLLQETQYF	TGTGCCAGCAGCCCTGGACTCTTGCAAGAGACCCAGTACTTC
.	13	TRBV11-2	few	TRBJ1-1	CASSFTPHSGAFF	TGTGCCAGCAGCTTCACGCCCCACTCCGGCGCTTTCTTT
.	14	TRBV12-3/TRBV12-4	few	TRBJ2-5	CASSSGLPLETQYF	TGTGCCAGCAGTTCCGGTCTCCCTCTGGAGACCCAGTACTTC
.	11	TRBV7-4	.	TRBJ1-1	CASSVNTEAFF	TGTGCCAGCAGCGTAAACACTGAAGCTTTCTTT
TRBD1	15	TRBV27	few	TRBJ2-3	CASKIWDRGTDTQYF	TGTGCCAGCAAAATCTGGGACAGGGGCACAGATACGCAGTATTTT
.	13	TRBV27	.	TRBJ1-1	CASSLTGDTEAFF	TGTGCCAGCAGTTTAACGGGGGACACTGAAGCTTTCTTT
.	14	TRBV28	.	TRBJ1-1	CASSQSRGGDEAFF	TGTGCCAGCAGTCAATCCCGTGGCGGTGACGAAGCTTTCTTT
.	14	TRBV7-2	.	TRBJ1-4	CASSLKRAGEKLFF	TGTGCCAGCAGCTTAAAAAGGGCGGGTGAAAAACTGTTTTTT
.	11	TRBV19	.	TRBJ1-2	CASSIRGGYTF	TGTGCCAGTAGTATAAGGGGAGGCTACACCTTC
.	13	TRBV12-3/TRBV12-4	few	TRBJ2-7	CASSLSNLVEQYF	TGTGCCAGCAGTTTATCCAACCTGGTAGAGCAGTACTTC
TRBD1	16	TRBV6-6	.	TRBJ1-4	CASSQGARRFREKLFF	TGTGCCAGCAGTCAGGGGGCTCGGCGCTTTCGCGAAAAACTGTTTTTT
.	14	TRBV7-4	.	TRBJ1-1	CASSYLGGNTEAFF	TGTGCCAGCAGCTACCTCGGGGGCAACACTGAAGCTTTCTTT
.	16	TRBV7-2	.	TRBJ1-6	CASRGRTVTYNSPLHF	TGTGCCAGCAGGGGAAGGACGGTGACCTATAATTCACCCCTCCACTTT
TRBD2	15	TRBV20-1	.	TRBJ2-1	CSARDAGGIYNEQFF	TGCAGTGCTAGAGATGCGGGGGGGATCTACAATGAGCAGTTCTTC
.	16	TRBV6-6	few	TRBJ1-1	CASSALTGHPGAEAFF	TGTGCCAGCAGTGCACTGACTGGTCACCCTGGGGCTGAAGCTTTCTTT
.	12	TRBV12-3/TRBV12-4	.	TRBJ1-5	CASTPAGQPQHF	TGTGCCAGCACCCCGGCGGGTCAGCCCCAGCATTTT
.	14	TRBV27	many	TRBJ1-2	CASSLGREFDGYTF	TGTGCCAGCAGTTTGGGCAGGGAGTTCGATGGCTACACCTTC
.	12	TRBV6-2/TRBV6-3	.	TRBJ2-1	CASTLRGGEQFF	TGTGCCAGCACCCTAAGGGGAGGTGAGCAGTTCTTC
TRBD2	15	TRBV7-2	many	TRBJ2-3	CASSLAGGAIDTQYF	TGTGCCAGCAGCTTAGCCGGGGGGGCCATAGATACGCAGTATTTT
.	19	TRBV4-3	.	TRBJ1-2	CASSQDLGSATAVGYGYTF	TGCGCCAGCAGCCAAGATTTGGGATCGGCAACCGCTGTCGGGTATGGCTACACCTTC
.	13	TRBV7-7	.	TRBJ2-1	CASSSKPKNEQFF	TGTGCCAGCAGCTCGAAACCAAAGAATGAGCAGTTCTTC
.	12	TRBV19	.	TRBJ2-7	CASSSGPYEQYF	TGTGCCAGTAGTTCCGGCCCCTACGAGCAGTACTTC
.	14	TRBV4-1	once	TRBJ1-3	CASSQEGVGDTIYF	TGCGCCAGCAGCCAAGAGGGGGTTGGCGACACCATATATTTT
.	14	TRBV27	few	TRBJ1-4	CASSLRGRHEKLIF	TGTGCCAGCAGTTTAAGGGGCCGACATGAAAAACTGATTTTT
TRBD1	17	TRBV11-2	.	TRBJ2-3	CASSLGTDRGLTDTQYF	TGTGCCAGCAGCTTAGGAACGGACAGGGGGCTCACAGATACGCAGTATTTT
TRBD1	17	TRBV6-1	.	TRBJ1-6	CASSEALGDRGNSPLHF	TGTGCCAGCAGTGAAGCGCTCGGCGACAGGGGTAATTCACCCCTCCACTTT
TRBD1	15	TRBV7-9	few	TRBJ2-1	CASSSRDRGENEQFF	TGTGCCAGCAGCTCGCGGGACAGGGGCGAGAATGAGCAGTTCTTC